These 29 T cell receptor beta chains share one sample of origin, sequenced in a study of blood T cells in healthy people across ages. Then a second PCR, running about 6 to 11 cycles, was carried out with a sample-barcoded 5' primer and a J-beta primer mix. From the 5' RACE reads, TCRdb called clonotypes with MiXCR, one entry per CDR3 protein. This sample has almost 1 million distinct CDR3 sequences, with roughly 51% found just once. The sequenced material came from blood. These receptors were taken from a woman aged 60-75 years in good health.

This clonotype has only a few counts. The V and J genes are TRBV6-5 and TRBJ2-5; unclear D gene. The assigned J gene may be wrong: the sequence end matches TRBJ2-7 better. The CDR3 has 15 residues. Looked up from germline, CDR1 is MNHEY and CDR2 is SVGAGI. The CDR3 DNA follows: TGTGCCAGCAGTCCCCCTGGTGACTTAGCCTACGAGCAGTACTTC. Its translation is CASSPPGDLAYEQYF.

This chain links TRBV11-2 with TRBJ2-2; D uncertain. Trimming took 3 bases from V and 5 from J, leaving 10 bases between them. CDR1 is SGHAT and CDR2 is FQNNGV in the germline V gene. The CDR3 loop spans 14 amino acids. The CDR3 DNA reads as TGTGCCAGCAGCTTTCGTGGGTGGACCGGGGAGCTGTTTTTT. Protein: CASSFRGWTGELFF. The full variable domain, its missing parts supplied by reference TRBV11-2 and TRBJ2-2, is EAGVAQSPRYKIIEKRQSVAFWCNPISGHATLYWYQQILGQGPKLLIQFQNNGVVDDSQLPKDRFSAERLKGVDSTLKIQPAKLEDSAVYLCASSFRGWTGELFFGEGSRLTVL.

The chain is built from TRBV4-2 and TRBJ2-5; the match to TRBD2 covers 8 bases. The ends lost 2 bases at V and 0 bases at J; junction bases unmatched: 5. CDR1 is LGHNA, CDR2 YNFKEQ, per germline. The length of the CDR3 is 16 residues. CDR3 region: CASSQKAGDYQETQYF. The CDR3 coding sequence is TGTGCCAGCAGCCAAAAAGCGGGAGATTACCAAGAGACCCAGTACTTC.

The rearrangement links TRBV10-3 to TRBJ1-2; D is undetermined. Trimming left V 2 bases short and J 6 bases short, with 4 bases between. Germline CDR1 and CDR2: ENHRY and SYGVKD. The CDR3 runs 11 residues. CDR3 DNA sequence: TGTGCCATCAGTGAGGACCATGGCTACACCTTC. Translating gives CAISEDHGYTF.

The rearrangement links TRBV7-2 to TRBJ2-7; no clear D gene. This CDR3 region has 13 residues. Germline V gene data show CDR1 as SGHTA and CDR2 as FQGNSA. V was cut by 1 base and J by 4 bases, with 8 bases left in between. CDR3 sequence (DNA): TGTGCCAGCAGCTTAGTCGGGCCTTACGAGCAGTACTTC. Translating it yields CASSLVGPYEQYF.

In this sample, this clonotype turned up a few times. The chain has TRBV7-2 and TRBJ2-7, with a possible D match to TRBD2 (6 bases). The CDR3 extends over 15 amino acids. Germline CDR1 is SGHTA and CDR2 is FQGNSA. V lost 3 bases, J lost 2 bases, and 14 bases lay in between. This CDR3 reads CASSFAGGATYEQYF. The DNA of the CDR3 is TGTGCCAGCAGCTTCGCCGGCGGGGCCACCTACGAGCAGTACTTC. The full variable domain, rest sourced from reference TRBV7-2 and TRBJ2-7, is GAGVSQSPSNKVTEKGKDVELRCDPISGHTALYWYRQSLGQGLEFLIYFQGNSAPDKSGLPSDRFSAERTGGSVSTLTIQRTQQEDSAVYLCASSFAGGATYEQYFGPGTRLTVT.

The chain uses TRBV3-1 and TRBJ2-7, with TRBD2 identical over 7 bases. CDR3 length: 14 residues. Germline-derived CDR1 and CDR2 are LGHDT and YNNKEL (reference sequence). The J segment lost 7 bases and the V segment lost 3 bases, leaving 9 bases of the junction unmatched. The chain's CDR3 is CASSHPPSAGEQYF. CDR3 coding DNA: TGTGCCAGCAGCCATCCCCCTTCAGCGGGAGAGCAGTACTTC.

Turning to this clonotype: Mismatch with germline at one junction end may stem from a read error. The chain carries TRBV12-3 or TRBV12-4 and TRBJ2-7; 9 bases agree with TRBD1. The CDR3 has 14 amino acids. The CDR3 protein is CPSTGQGIGGEQYF. CDR3 DNA sequence: TGTCCCAGCACGGGACAGGGAATTGGAGGCGAGCAGTACTTC.

This clonotype was seen a few times. The chain combines TRBV5-5 with TRBJ2-7; no clear D gene. Germline V gives CDR1 SGHKS, CDR2 YYEKEE (reference sequence). This CDR3 has 12 amino acids. V was cut by 2 bases and J by 5 bases, with 8 bases left in between. DNA for the CDR3: TGTGCCAGCAGCTTCCGGACCGACGAGCAGTACTTC. This codes for CASSFRTDEQYF. Looking up the rest from reference TRBV5-5 and TRBJ2-7 gives the full variable domain: DAGVTQSPTHLIKTRGQQVTLRCSPISGHKSVSWYQQVLGQGPQFIFQYYEKEERGRGNFPDRFSARQFPNYSSELNVNALLLGDSALYLCASSFRTDEQYFGPGTRLTVT.

The chain combines TRBV29-1 with TRBJ2-4; D is perhaps TRBD2 (7 bases). The end of the DNA is better explained by TRBJ2-7, so the J call may be wrong. Germline V gives CDR1 SQVTM, CDR2 ANQGSEA. The CDR3 covers 14 residues. The CDR3 loop reads CSVEPLGGADEQYF. CDR3 nucleotides: TGCAGCGTTGAACCGCTTGGGGGGGCGGACGAGCAGTACTTC.

The rearrangement links TRBV6-4 to TRBJ2-1; tentatively, D is TRBD1 or TRBD2 (5 bases each). Germline V gives CDR1 MRHNA, CDR2 SNTAGT. This CDR3 contains 17 residues. Trimming pared 5 bases from V and 9 bases from J, leaving 26 bases between. CDR3 bases: TGTGCCAGCAGTTCCTTAGGCGTAGGGACGCCGTTTTCTGAGCAGTTCTTC. Its translation: CASSSLGVGTPFSEQFF.

The rearrangement links TRBV13 to TRBJ2-1; D remains unclear. CDR1 and CDR2 from the germline V gene are PRHDT and FYEKMQ (reference sequence). V was pared by 6 bases and J by 5 bases, with 17 bases between. The CDR3 has 15 residues. The CDR3 DNA reads TGTGCCAGCAGTGGCGGCACAGTATACAACAATGAGCAGTTCTTC. It specifies CASSGGTVYNNEQFF.

This clonotype was counted between two and nine times. This sequence joins TRBV7-2 and TRBJ2-5, with TRBD1 matching 10 bases. Trimming took 0 bases from V and 5 from J; bases not matched to a gene: 12. CDR1 is SGHTA, CDR2 FQGNSA, per germline. This CDR3 region has 18 residues. CDR3 sequence: CASSLAYRDRGVGETQYF. DNA for the CDR3: TGTGCCAGCAGCTTAGCATACCGGGACAGGGGTGTAGGCGAGACCCAGTACTTC.

This clonotype was detected a few times. CDR3 region: CASSAGQSYNEQFF. The CDR3, as DNA: TGTGCCAGCAGCGCGGGACAGAGCTACAATGAGCAGTTCTTC. J is TRBJ2-1 and V is TRBV5-5; tentative D call: TRBD1 (7 bases). Germline values: CDR1 SGHKS, CDR2 YYEKEE (reference sequence). The V gene lost 4 bases and the J gene lost 3 bases, with 11 bases spanning the gap. The CDR3 has 14 residues.

In this sample, this clonotype turned up a few times. The chain is built from TRBV20-1 and TRBJ2-7; 7 bases line up with TRBD1. V was clipped by 6 bases and J by 3 bases; unmatched bases: 5. Germline V CDR1 and CDR2: DFQATT, SNEGSKA (reference sequence). The CDR3 totals 12 residues. As DNA, the CDR3 is TGCAGTGCCTCGACAGGGAACTACGAGCAGTACTTC. Residues: CSASTGNYEQYF.

The chain carries TRBV27 and TRBJ2-3; D is ambiguous. The CDR3 contains 16 residues. Trimming pared 6 bases from V and 3 bases from J, leaving 19 bases between. The germline V gene encodes CDR1 MNHEY and CDR2 SMNVEV (reference sequence). The CDR3 sequence is CASSYLGWKETDTQYF. The CDR3 nucleotides read TGTGCCAGCAGCTACCTGGGATGGAAGGAGACAGATACGCAGTATTTT.

The chain links TRBV5-1 to TRBJ2-4, with D hard to call. Trimming stripped 0 bases from V and 8 bases from J, with 12 bases between. The germline gives CDR1 SGHRS, CDR2 YFSETQ. The CDR3 has 14 residues. CDR3 nucleotides: TGCGCCAGCAGCTTGGCCCAGAATTGGGACATTCAGTACTTC. Its protein is CASSLAQNWDIQYF.

The chain recombines TRBV12-3 or TRBV12-4 with TRBJ2-1; 9 bases are a match to TRBD1. V was pared by 6 bases and J by 9 bases, with 6 bases of the junction left unmatched. This CDR3 contains 13 residues. The chain's CDR3 is CASRLQGAGEQFF. The CDR3 DNA follows: TGTGCCAGCAGGCTACAGGGGGCTGGTGAGCAGTTCTTC.

The J gene is TRBJ2-7, the V gene TRBV20-1; the D gene is possibly TRBD2 (6 bases). The V end lost 0 bases, the J end lost 2 bases, and 11 bases lay between the germline ends. Germline CDR1 and CDR2: DFQATT and SNEGSKA (reference sequence). The CDR3 runs to 14 residues. CDR3 sequence reads: CSARDLAATYEQYF. In nucleotides, the CDR3 is TGCAGTGCTAGAGACTTAGCGGCCACCTACGAGCAGTACTTC.

The chain uses TRBV20-1 and TRBJ2-1, with D unclear. The CDR3 extends over 15 amino acids. Per the germline V gene, CDR1 is DFQATT and CDR2 is SNEGSKA (reference sequence). Trimming took 0 bases from V and 4 from J, leaving 13 bases between them. The CDR3 protein is CSARDAGIYYNEQFF. CDR3 DNA sequence: TGCAGTGCTAGAGATGCAGGAATTTATTACAATGAGCAGTTCTTC.

This rearrangement joins TRBV5-6 to TRBJ2-3; D gene unclear. CDR1 SGHDT and CDR2 YYEEEE come from the germline V gene. This CDR3 region has 12 residues. With 3 bases removed from V and 6 bases from J, the gap between germline ends came to 8 bases. The DNA of the CDR3 is TGTGCCAGCAGCTCCTTTCGTGATACGCAGTATTTT. The encoded protein is CASSSFRDTQYF.

As concerns this clonotype: A read error may account for a junction end that differs from germline. The rearrangement joins TRBV11-2 to TRBJ1-4, with D tentatively TRBD1 (5 bases). Germline V gene sequence: CDR1 SGHAT, CDR2 FQNNGV. CDR3 length: 15 residues. The CDR3 region is CASSPVFGAKEKLFF. The CDR3 coding sequence is TGCGCCAGCAGCCCCGTTTTTGGGGCCAAAGAAAAACTGTTTTTT.

The genes are TRBV12-3 or TRBV12-4 and TRBJ2-6, with D maybe TRBD1 (6 bases). This CDR3 region has 19 residues. V shed 4 bases and J shed 2 bases, with 21 bases lying between them. CDR3 residues: CASSSWDMYRLTGANVLTF. For the CDR3, the DNA is TGTGCCAGCAGTTCCTGGGACATGTATAGATTGACTGGGGCCAACGTCCTGACTTTC.

The V call is TRBV4-2, the J call TRBJ2-1, with D maybe TRBD2 (5 bases). Germline V gene data show CDR1 as LGHNA and CDR2 as YNFKEQ. The CDR3 extends over 13 amino acids. V was cut by 4 bases and J by 7 bases, with 11 bases left in between. DNA of the CDR3: TGTGCCAGCAGCCGAGGGTTGATTAATGAGCAGTTCTTC. Amino acids: CASSRGLINEQFF.

In nucleotides, the CDR3 is TGTGCCAGCAGCTTAACGACTTCCTACACAGATACGCAGTATTTT. Translated, it gives CASSLTTSYTDTQYF. The gene calls are TRBV7-9 and TRBJ2-3; D not resolved. This CDR3 comprises 15 residues. Germline values: CDR1 SEHNR, CDR2 FQNEAQ (reference sequence). V was cut by 2 bases and J by 2 bases, with 11 bases left in between.

The chain recombines TRBV6-1 with TRBJ2-7; D is possibly TRBD2 (5 bases). The V and J ends lost 11 bases and 2 bases respectively, with 16 bases between them. CDR1 is MNHNS and CDR2 is SASEGT in the germline V gene. The CDR3 has 13 residues. DNA of the CDR3: TGTGCCGGAGCCCCGGGAACAACCTACGAGCAGTACTTC. Amino acids: CAGAPGTTYEQYF.

V gene TRBV7-2 combines with J gene TRBJ2-3; D gene unclear. Looked up from germline, CDR1 is SGHTA and CDR2 is FQGNSA. Trimming stripped 0 bases from V and 2 bases from J, with 6 bases between. CDR3 length: 14 residues. The CDR3 DNA reads as TGTGCCAGCAGCTTAGCGTCGGTCACAGATACGCAGTATTTT. This encodes CASSLASVTDTQYF.

This clonotype was counted between two and nine times. The chain carries TRBV27 and TRBJ2-1; tentative D call: TRBD2 (6 bases). The CDR3 sequence is 16 residues long. CDR1 and CDR2 from the germline V gene are MNHEY and SMNVEV (reference sequence). Trimming took 1 base from V and 4 from J, leaving 14 bases between them. The CDR3 reads CASSLLSGSGYNEQFF. The CDR3 bases are TGTGCCAGCAGTTTATTATCCGGGAGCGGTTACAATGAGCAGTTCTTC.

This chain connects TRBV20-1 to TRBJ1-6; 8 bases are shared with TRBD1. V was clipped by 1 base and J by 7 bases; unmatched bases: 12. This CDR3 is built from 17 residues. Germline values: CDR1 DFQATT, CDR2 SNEGSKA (reference sequence). The chain's CDR3 is CSARGLGFRTGNSPLHF. The CDR3 coding sequence is TGCAGTGCTAGAGGGTTGGGGTTCCGGACAGGGAATTCACCCCTCCACTTT.